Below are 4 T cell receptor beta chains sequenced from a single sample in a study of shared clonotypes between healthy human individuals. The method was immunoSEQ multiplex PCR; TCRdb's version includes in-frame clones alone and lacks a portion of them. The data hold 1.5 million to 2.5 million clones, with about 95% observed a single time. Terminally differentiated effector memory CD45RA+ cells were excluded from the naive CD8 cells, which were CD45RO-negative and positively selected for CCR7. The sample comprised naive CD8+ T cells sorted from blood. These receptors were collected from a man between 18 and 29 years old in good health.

The CDR3 loop reads CASSEDIYNEQFF. Written as DNA, the CDR3 is TGTGCCAGCAGTGAAGACATCTACAATGAGCAGTTCTTC. The rearrangement joins TRBV6-1 to TRBJ2-1; D is uncertain. The CDR3 consists of 13 residues. Germline loops: CDR1 MNHNS, CDR2 SASEGT. V was clipped by 1 base and J by 3 bases, with 4 bases between them.

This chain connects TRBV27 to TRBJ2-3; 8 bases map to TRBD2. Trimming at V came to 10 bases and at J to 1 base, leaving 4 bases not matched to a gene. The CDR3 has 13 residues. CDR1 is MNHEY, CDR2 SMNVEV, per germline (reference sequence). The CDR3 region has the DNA TGTGCCATCAGGCGGGGGGGCACAGATACGCAGTATTTT. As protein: CAIRRGGTDTQYF.

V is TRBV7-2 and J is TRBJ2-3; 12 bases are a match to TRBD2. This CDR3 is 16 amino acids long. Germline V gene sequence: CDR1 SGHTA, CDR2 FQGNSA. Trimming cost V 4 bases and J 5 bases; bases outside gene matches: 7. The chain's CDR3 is CASSSVTSGSLDTQYF. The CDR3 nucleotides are TGTGCCAGCAGCTCGGTGACTAGCGGGAGTTTAGATACGCAGTATTTT. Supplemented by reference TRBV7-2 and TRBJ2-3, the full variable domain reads GAGVSQSPSNKVTEKGKDVELRCDPISGHTALYWYRQSLGQGLEFLIYFQGNSAPDKSGLPSDRFSAERTGGSVSTLTIQRTQQEDSAVYLCASSSVTSGSLDTQYFGPGTRLTVL.

The CDR3 protein is CASSYGGRELFF. CDR3 bases: TGTGCCAGCAGTTATGGGGGGAGAGAGCTGTTTTTT. V usage is TRBV6-6 and J usage is TRBJ2-2, with a weak D call TRBD2 (6 bases). V was shortened by 3 bases and J by 11 bases, with 10 bases between the two germline ends. Germline CDR1 is MNHNY and CDR2 is SVGAGI (reference sequence). There are 12 residues in the CDR3.